This T cell receptor beta chain derives from a study of T cells in Graves' hyperthyroidism and ophthalmopathy. Background on the study: Sampling of peripheral blood happened at initial diagnosis, prior to any treatment. Study outcomes and limitations: Most thyroid clonotypes that were expanded above 0.001 also turned up in blood.

Amplified TCR beta CDR3 regions came from RNA transcripts. During a first-round RT-PCR of the TCR CDR3, the HTBI primer set was used. Using its own MiXCR run on the multiplex PCR reads, TCRdb lists one record per CDR3 protein. The sample yields 470,000 or so distinct CDR3 sequences, less than 25% seen once. Subjects aged 18 to 65 presented with newly diagnosed hyperthyroidism of less than 2 months' duration. Patients were excluded because of uncontrolled infection, other autoimmune disease, pregnancy or lactation. Concerning this clonotype: What it binds is unknown.

The V and J ends lost 5 bases and 8 bases, in that order; junction bases with no gene match: 9. The CDR3 has 13 amino acids. CDR1 is MDHEN, CDR2 SYDVKM, per germline. The J gene is TRBJ2-7, the V gene TRBV28; 7 positions agree with TRBD1. The TCR was taken from a man aged 18 to 29 with Graves' hyperthyroidism. The sequenced sample consisted of blood. CDR3 loop: CASSPGGGFQQYF. Written as DNA, the CDR3 is TGTGCCAGCAGTCCAGGGGGTGGGTTCCAGCAGTACTTC.